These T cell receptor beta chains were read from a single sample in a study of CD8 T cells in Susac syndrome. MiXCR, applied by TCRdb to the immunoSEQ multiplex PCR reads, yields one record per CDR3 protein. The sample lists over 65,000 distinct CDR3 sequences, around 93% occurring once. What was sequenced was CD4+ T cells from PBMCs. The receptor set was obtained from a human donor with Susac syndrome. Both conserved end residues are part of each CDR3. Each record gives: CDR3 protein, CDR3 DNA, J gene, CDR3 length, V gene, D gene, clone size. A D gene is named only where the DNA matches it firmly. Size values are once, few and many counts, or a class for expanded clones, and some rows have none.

cdr3_aa: CASSYSGKETQYF; cdr3_nt: TGTGCCAGCAGTTACTCGGGGAAAGAGACCCAGTACTTC; j_call: TRBJ2-5; cdr3_length: 13; v_call: TRBV6-5; d_call: NA; clone_size: NA
cdr3_aa: CASSQDRVRGYTF; cdr3_nt: TGTGCCAGCAGCCAAGATCGGGTGCGTGGCTACACCTTC; j_call: TRBJ1-2; cdr3_length: 13; v_call: TRBV3-1; d_call: NA; clone_size: NA
cdr3_aa: CASSLAAGGPYEQYF; cdr3_nt: TGTGCCAGCAGTCTCGCAGCGGGAGGGCCCTACGAGCAGTACTTC; j_call: TRBJ2-7; cdr3_length: 15; v_call: TRBV6-5; d_call: TRBD2; clone_size: NA
cdr3_aa: CASRGFRRLKETQYF; cdr3_nt: TGTGCCAGCAGGGGTTTTCGCAGACTTAAAGAGACCCAGTACTTC; j_call: TRBJ2-5; cdr3_length: 15; v_call: TRBV25-1; d_call: NA; clone_size: NA
cdr3_aa: CASSRGGVISYNEQFF; cdr3_nt: TGTGCCAGCAGTCGTGGCGGGGTCATTTCCTACAATGAGCAGTTCTTC; j_call: TRBJ2-1; cdr3_length: 16; v_call: TRBV6-2/TRBV6-3; d_call: NA; clone_size: NA
cdr3_aa: CASSNPLSGGRDEQYF; cdr3_nt: TGCGCCAGCAGCAACCCCCTTAGCGGGGGTAGGGACGAGCAGTACTTC; j_call: TRBJ2-7; cdr3_length: 16; v_call: TRBV5-1; d_call: TRBD2; clone_size: NA
cdr3_aa: CASSAPSGGSDEQFF; cdr3_nt: TGTGCCAGCAGCGCTCCCAGCGGGGGAAGCGATGAGCAGTTCTTC; j_call: TRBJ2-1; cdr3_length: 15; v_call: TRBV9; d_call: TRBD2; clone_size: NA
cdr3_aa: CASSITYEQYF; cdr3_nt: TGTGCCAGCAGTATAACCTACGAGCAGTACTTC; j_call: TRBJ2-7; cdr3_length: 11; v_call: TRBV7-9; d_call: NA; clone_size: NA
cdr3_aa: CASSPRGRRDYNEQFF; cdr3_nt: TGTGCCAGCAGCCCCCGCGGGAGACGGGATTACAATGAGCAGTTCTTC; j_call: TRBJ2-1; cdr3_length: 16; v_call: TRBV27; d_call: TRBD2; clone_size: once
cdr3_aa: CASSLGQGFSEQYF; cdr3_nt: TGTGCCAGCAGCTTGGGACAGGGATTCAGCGAGCAGTACTTC; j_call: TRBJ2-7; cdr3_length: 14; v_call: TRBV5-4; d_call: TRBD1; clone_size: NA
cdr3_aa: CASSLQGWIYGYTF; cdr3_nt: TGTGCCAGCAGCTTGCAGGGTTGGATTTATGGCTACACCTTC; j_call: TRBJ1-2; cdr3_length: 14; v_call: TRBV7-2; d_call: NA; clone_size: NA
cdr3_aa: CASSLAGGPRKYEQYF; cdr3_nt: TGTGCCAGCAGTTTAGCGGGGGGGCCTCGTAAGTACGAGCAGTACTTC; j_call: TRBJ2-7; cdr3_length: 16; v_call: TRBV27; d_call: TRBD2; clone_size: NA
cdr3_aa: CAWSVLGPTYF; cdr3_nt: TGTGCCTGGAGTGTACTTGGACCTACCTACTTC; j_call: TRBJ2-5; cdr3_length: 11; v_call: TRBV30; d_call: NA; clone_size: NA
cdr3_aa: CSASLQGDAKNIQYF; cdr3_nt: TGCAGTGCTAGCCTCCAGGGGGATGCCAAAAACATTCAGTACTTC; j_call: TRBJ2-4; cdr3_length: 15; v_call: TRBV20-1; d_call: TRBD1; clone_size: NA
cdr3_aa: CSVEPQGREGLEQFF; cdr3_nt: TGCAGCGTTGAACCCCAGGGGCGGGAGGGACTTGAGCAGTTCTTC; j_call: TRBJ2-1; cdr3_length: 15; v_call: TRBV29-1; d_call: TRBD2; clone_size: NA
cdr3_aa: CSASSLKYNEQFF; cdr3_nt: TGCAGTGCTAGCTCCCTGAAATACAATGAGCAGTTCTTC; j_call: TRBJ2-1; cdr3_length: 13; v_call: TRBV20-1; d_call: NA; clone_size: NA
cdr3_aa: CSARASGHTGELFF; cdr3_nt: TGCAGTGCTAGAGCTAGCGGGCACACCGGGGAGCTGTTTTTT; j_call: TRBJ2-2; cdr3_length: 14; v_call: TRBV20-1; d_call: TRBD2; clone_size: NA
cdr3_aa: CASKRSTRGRGETQYF; cdr3_nt: TGTGCCAGTAAAAGATCAACGAGGGGGCGCGGAGAGACCCAGTACTTC; j_call: TRBJ2-5; cdr3_length: 16; v_call: TRBV19; d_call: TRBD1; clone_size: NA
cdr3_aa: CAWRIILTYGYTF; cdr3_nt: TGTGCCTGGAGGATAATACTGACTTATGGCTACACCTTC; j_call: TRBJ1-2; cdr3_length: 13; v_call: TRBV30; d_call: NA; clone_size: NA
cdr3_aa: CASSWAGSNSYEQYF; cdr3_nt: TGTGCCAGCAGCTGGGCAGGGTCAAACTCCTACGAGCAGTACTTC; j_call: TRBJ2-7; cdr3_length: 15; v_call: TRBV6-2/TRBV6-3; d_call: NA; clone_size: NA
cdr3_aa: CSVVKAGTDTQYF; cdr3_nt: TGCAGCGTTGTTAAGGCGGGTACAGATACGCAGTATTTT; j_call: TRBJ2-3; cdr3_length: 13; v_call: TRBV29-1; d_call: NA; clone_size: NA
cdr3_aa: CASSQGLATTYEQYF; cdr3_nt: TGTGCCAGCAGCCAAGGACTAGCAACGACCTACGAGCAGTACTTC; j_call: TRBJ2-7; cdr3_length: 15; v_call: TRBV3-1; d_call: TRBD2; clone_size: NA
cdr3_aa: CASSPPFAGNTGELFF; cdr3_nt: TGTGCCAGCTCACCCCCGTTTGCGGGAAACACCGGGGAGCTGTTTTTT; j_call: TRBJ2-2; cdr3_length: 16; v_call: TRBV18; d_call: NA; clone_size: once
cdr3_aa: CASSGQFNSYEQYF; cdr3_nt: TGTGCCAGCAGTGGACAGTTCAACTCCTACGAGCAGTACTTC; j_call: TRBJ2-7; cdr3_length: 14; v_call: TRBV6-5; d_call: NA; clone_size: NA
cdr3_aa: CASKGGSSSANTGELFF; cdr3_nt: TGCGCCAGCAAGGGGGGCAGTAGTTCCGCGAACACCGGGGAGCTGTTTTTT; j_call: TRBJ2-2; cdr3_length: 17; v_call: TRBV5-1; d_call: NA; clone_size: NA
cdr3_aa: CASSPSRDTQYF; cdr3_nt: TGTGCCAGCAGCCCTTCCCGGGATACGCAGTATTTT; j_call: TRBJ2-3; cdr3_length: 12; v_call: TRBV7-2; d_call: NA; clone_size: NA
cdr3_aa: CASRIAGGYEQYF; cdr3_nt: TGTGCCAGCAGGATAGCGGGGGGCTACGAGCAGTACTTC; j_call: TRBJ2-7; cdr3_length: 13; v_call: TRBV12-3/TRBV12-4; d_call: TRBD2; clone_size: once
cdr3_aa: CASSEISGEMETQYF; cdr3_nt: TGTGCCAGCAGTGAGATAAGCGGGGAAATGGAGACCCAGTACTTC; j_call: TRBJ2-5; cdr3_length: 15; v_call: TRBV2; d_call: TRBD2; clone_size: NA
cdr3_aa: CASIPSGGAYGYTF; cdr3_nt: TGCGCCAGCATCCCCAGCGGGGGGGCCTATGGCTACACCTTC; j_call: TRBJ1-2; cdr3_length: 14; v_call: TRBV10-2; d_call: NA; clone_size: NA